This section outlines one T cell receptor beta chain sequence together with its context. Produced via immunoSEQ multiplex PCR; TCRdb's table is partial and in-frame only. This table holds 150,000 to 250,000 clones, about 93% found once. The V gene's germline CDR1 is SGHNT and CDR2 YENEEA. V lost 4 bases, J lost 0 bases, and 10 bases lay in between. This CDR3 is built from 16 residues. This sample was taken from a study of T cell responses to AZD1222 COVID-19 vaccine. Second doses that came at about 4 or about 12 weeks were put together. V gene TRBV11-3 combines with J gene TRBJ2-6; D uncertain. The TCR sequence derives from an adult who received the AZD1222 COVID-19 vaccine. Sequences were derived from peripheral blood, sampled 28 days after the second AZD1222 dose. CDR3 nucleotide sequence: TGTGCCAGCAGCTCCGGACGGCACTCTGGGGCCAACGTCCTGACTTTC. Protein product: CASSSGRHSGANVLTF.